This entry features one T cell receptor (beta chain) sequence. The target antigen is unknown. Germline V CDR1 and CDR2: MNHEY, SMNVEV (reference sequence). J gave up 2 bases and V 4 bases, and 8 bases lay outside the gene matches. The CDR3 runs 15 residues. This entry is derived from a study of shared clonotypes between healthy human individuals. Overall study: Each donor's CD8 memory used one plate, CD8 naive two, each CD4 subset three.

Study-level points and caveats: Larger estimated richness was generally seen in naive subsets than in memory subsets. A few donors showed sharing of about 5.5% of naive CD4 clonotypes.

Original analysis: There were no quality scores in the junction-only immunoSEQ sequences, so filtering differed. TCRdb's copy holds only in-frame clones and misses some; the assay was immunoSEQ multiplex PCR. D and trimming come from the DNA, and the V and J calls and clone size come from that table. The sample consists of 2 million to 2.5 million clones, under 97% of them appearing once. The V call is TRBV27, the J call TRBJ2-7; 7 bases align to TRBD2. The sample taken for sequencing was naive CD4+ T cells sorted from blood. Subset denoted: CD45RA+ positively selected. This TCR was sampled from a man aged 18 to 29 in good health. This CDR3 reads CASSSTGTTAYEQYF. As DNA, the CDR3 is TGTGCCAGCAGTTCAACCGGGACTACAGCCTACGAGCAGTACTTC.